Following are 18 T cell receptor beta chains from one sample sequenced in a study of T cell responses to AZD1222 COVID-19 vaccine. Assay used: immunoSEQ multiplex PCR; TCRdb lists only in-frame clones, some missing. The sample lists about 150,000 clones; less than 95% were seen once. Sequences were derived from peripheral blood, sampled on day 0 of AZD1222 vaccination. The source is an adult in good health.

The rearrangement uses TRBV5-8 and TRBJ1-1; D unclear. Looked up from germline, CDR1 is SGHTS and CDR2 is YDEGEE. The CDR3 loop spans 13 amino acids. V was pared by 1 base and J by 4 bases, with 8 bases between. In nucleotides, the CDR3 is TGTGCCAGCAGCTTGAAGGGCCCCACTGAAGCTTTCTTT. Its translation is CASSLKGPTEAFF.

The chain carries TRBV6-2 or TRBV6-3 and TRBJ2-6; 7 bases agree with TRBD1. CDR3 length: 16 residues. With 2 bases clipped from V and 4 bases from J, the junction kept 5 bases outside the gene matches. CDR1 MNHEY and CDR2 SVGEGT come from the germline V gene. The CDR3 region is CASSYQTGPGANVLTF. The CDR3, as DNA: TGTGCCAGCAGTTACCAGACAGGGCCCGGGGCCAACGTCCTGACTTTC.

The CDR3 protein is CASRKGTPYGYTF. CDR3 nucleotides: TGTGCCAGCAGGAAAGGGACACCCTATGGCTACACCTTC. This sequence joins TRBV12-3 or TRBV12-4 and TRBJ1-2; tentatively, D is TRBD1 (6 bases). This CDR3 is built from 13 residues. V was cut by 6 bases and J by 4 bases, with 12 bases left in between.

This chain uses TRBV15 with TRBJ2-1; 11 nucleotides match TRBD2. Germline lookup yields CDR1 LNHNV and CDR2 YYDKDF (reference sequence). Trimming took 0 bases from V and 6 from J; bases not matched to a gene: 1. The CDR3 loop spans 15 amino acids. DNA of the CDR3: TGTGCCACCAGCAGAGATAGCGGGGGGGCCAATGAGCAGTTCTTC. As protein: CATSRDSGGANEQFF. Looking up the rest from reference TRBV15 and TRBJ2-1 gives the full variable domain: DAMVIQNPRYQVTQFGKPVTLSCSQTLNHNVMYWYQQKSSQAPKLLFHYYDKDFNNEADTPDNFQSRRPNTSFCFLDIRSPGLGDTAMYLCATSRDSGGANEQFFGPGTRLTVL.

The chain combines TRBV15 with TRBJ2-3; 7 bases agree with TRBD1. The CDR3 is 14 amino acids. CDR1 is LNHNV and CDR2 is YYDKDF in the germline V gene (reference sequence). The ends lost 6 bases at V and 4 bases at J; junction bases unmatched: 7. CDR3 loop: CATSRDRAADTQYF. DNA for the CDR3: TGTGCCACCAGTCGTGACAGGGCCGCAGATACGCAGTATTTT. The variable domain in full, completed from reference TRBV15 and TRBJ2-3, reads DAMVIQNPRYQVTQFGKPVTLSCSQTLNHNVMYWYQQKSSQAPKLLFHYYDKDFNNEADTPDNFQSRRPNTSFCFLDIRSPGLGDTAMYLCATSRDRAADTQYFGPGTRLTVL.

The chain links TRBV11-3 to TRBJ2-7; 8 positions match TRBD1. This CDR3 region has 16 residues. Germline CDR1 and CDR2: SGHNT and YENEEA. J was trimmed by 2 bases and V by 0 bases; bases with no gene match: 6. The CDR3 nucleotides are TGTGCCAGCAGCTTAGAGGACGGGACAGGCCCCTACGAGCAGTACTTC. Protein sequence: CASSLEDGTGPYEQYF.

This chain uses TRBV11-2 with TRBJ1-6; D remains unclear. This CDR3 spans 12 amino acids. The germline CDR1 and CDR2 sequences are SGHAT and FQNNGV. The V end lost 6 bases, the J end lost 7 bases, and 7 bases lay between the germline ends. CDR3 DNA sequence: TGTGCCAGCAGTGTCTCCAATTCACCCCTCCACTTT. This codes for CASSVSNSPLHF.

Details on this clone: At one end the junction does not follow the germline gene, possibly because of a read error. V and J are TRBV28 and TRBJ1-1; 7 nucleotides line up with TRBD1. Per the germline V gene, CDR1 is MDHEN and CDR2 is SYDVKM. The CDR3 is 10 residues long. CDR3 DNA: TGCACAACAGGGGACACTGAAGCTTTCTTT. This sequence encodes CTTGDTEAFF.

The chain has TRBV6-1 and TRBJ1-5; D is uncertain. Germline V gene lookup returns CDR1 MNHNS and CDR2 SASEGT. The CDR3 covers 14 residues. V shed 2 bases and J shed 5 bases, with 10 bases lying between them. Written as DNA, the CDR3 is TGTGCCAGCAGTGAACGCTCAGGTGATCAGCCCCAGCATTTT. As protein: CASSERSGDQPQHF.

This rearrangement joins TRBV12-3 or TRBV12-4 to TRBJ1-5; no definite D call. The ends were cut back, 1 base at V and 8 bases at J, with 6 bases in the middle. The CDR3 is 12 amino acids. The CDR3 DNA is TGTGCCAGCAGTTTAGGCAGAGAGCCCCAGCATTTT. It encodes CASSLGREPQHF.

The chain joins TRBV9 to TRBJ1-4; D perhaps matches TRBD1 (5 bases). Germline V gene lookup returns CDR1 SGDLS and CDR2 YYNGEE. The V end lost 3 bases, the J end lost 7 bases, and 10 bases lay between the germline ends. The CDR3 is 13 amino acids. The CDR3 loop is CASSATGGEKLFF. The CDR3 nucleotides are TGTGCCAGCAGCGCAACAGGAGGTGAAAAACTGTTTTTT.

The chain uses TRBV3-1 (or the pseudogene TRBV3-2) and TRBJ2-3; D is possibly TRBD1 (6 bases). This CDR3 is built from 16 residues. Germline CDR1 reads LGHDT; CDR2 reads YNNKEL (reference sequence). Trimming took off 3 bases at V and 0 bases at J, with 13 bases between the two ends. CDR3 coding DNA: TGTGCCAGCAGCCACCTGACAGGCCCTAGCACAGATACGCAGTATTTT. Its protein is CASSHLTGPSTDTQYF.

A few counts support this clone. The genes are TRBV28 and TRBJ1-1, with TRBD1 identical over 9 bases. Germline V gene sequence: CDR1 MDHEN, CDR2 SYDVKM. The junction had 13 bases not matched to a gene; V was cut back by 1 base and J by 1 base. The CDR3 spans 19 residues. CDR3 sequence reads: CASSLYIGPTGGRNTEAFF. The DNA for the CDR3 is TGTGCCAGCAGTTTATATATAGGCCCGACAGGGGGAAGGAACACTGAAGCTTTCTTT.

The V and J genes are TRBV4-1 and TRBJ2-4; D might be TRBD1 or TRBD2, each matching 7 bases. The V gene's germline CDR1 is MGHRA and CDR2 YSYEKL. V was shortened by 4 bases and J by 7 bases, with 23 bases between the two germline ends. The CDR3 totals 17 residues. The CDR3 reads CASSPRPPGGANNIQYF. CDR3 in DNA: TGCGCCAGCAGCCCGCGCCCTCCAGGGGGGGCTAACAACATTCAGTACTTC.

V is TRBV4-3 and J is TRBJ1-6; D gene uncertain. Per the germline V gene, CDR1 is LGHNA and CDR2 is YSLEER. CDR3 size: 14 residues. The V end lost 0 bases, the J end lost 11 bases, and 11 bases lay between the germline ends. As DNA, the CDR3 is TGCGCCAGCAGCCAAGATCAGACATGGACACCCCTCCACTTT. As protein: CASSQDQTWTPLHF.

This sequence joins TRBV3-1 (or the pseudogene TRBV3-2) and TRBJ1-1; possibly TRBD1 for D (6 bases). Per the germline V gene, CDR1 is LGHDT and CDR2 is YNNKEL (reference sequence). The CDR3 consists of 14 residues. The V gene lost 1 base and the J gene lost 1 base, with 7 bases spanning the gap. The CDR3 protein is CASSQGGQNTEAFF. In nucleotides, the CDR3 is TGTGCCAGCAGCCAAGGGGGACAGAACACTGAAGCTTTCTTT.

The chain recombines TRBV18 with TRBJ1-5; 7 bases agree with TRBD1. From germline, CDR1 is KGHSH and CDR2 LQKENI. The V segment lost 3 bases and the J segment 4 bases; nucleotides outside the gene matches: 6. The CDR3 sequence is 15 residues long. CDR3 sequence: CASSPRTGKNQPQHF. The CDR3 DNA reads as TGTGCCAGCTCACCTAGGACAGGTAAAAATCAGCCCCAGCATTTT.

The gene calls are TRBV7-9 and TRBJ1-3; unclear D gene. This CDR3 is 15 amino acids long. Trimming stripped 5 bases from V and 4 bases from J, with 15 bases between. Germline V gives CDR1 SEHNR, CDR2 FQNEAQ (reference sequence). The chain's CDR3 is CASSPISGSGNTIYF. The CDR3 DNA reads TGTGCCAGCAGCCCCATCAGCGGATCCGGAAACACCATATATTTT. The entire variable domain, with the rest obtained from reference TRBV7-9 and TRBJ1-3, is as follows: DTGVSQNPRHKITKRGQNVTFRCDPISEHNRLYWYRQTLGQGPEFLTYFQNEAQLEKSRLLSDRFSAERPKGSFSTLEIQRTEQGDSAMYLCASSPISGSGNTIYFGEGSWLTVV.